This TCR beta chain is from a study of T-cell reconstitution after alpha-beta-depleted transplantation in children. This CDR3 spans 15 amino acids. The germline CDR1 and CDR2 sequences are DFQATT and SNEGSKA (reference sequence). With V trimmed by 3 bases and J by 1 base, 2 bases remained unmatched. It was with unique molecular identifiers that the TCRbeta library was prepared. TCRdb independently ran MiXCR on the PCR reads; one entry per CDR3 protein. The sample contains approximately 500,000 distinct CDR3 sequences, more than 20% of which appear only once. This receptor was obtained from a boy younger than two with Wiskott-Aldrich syndrome, due to receive a stem cell transplant. The source material was PBMCs, sampled before TCRalphabeta/CD19-depleted stem cell transplant. The J gene is TRBJ2-1, the V gene TRBV20-1; 11 nucleotides match TRBD2. This chain's CDR3 is CSASTSGGSYNEQFF. The CDR3 DNA sequence: TGCAGTGCTAGTACTAGCGGGGGATCCTACAATGAGCAGTTCTTC.